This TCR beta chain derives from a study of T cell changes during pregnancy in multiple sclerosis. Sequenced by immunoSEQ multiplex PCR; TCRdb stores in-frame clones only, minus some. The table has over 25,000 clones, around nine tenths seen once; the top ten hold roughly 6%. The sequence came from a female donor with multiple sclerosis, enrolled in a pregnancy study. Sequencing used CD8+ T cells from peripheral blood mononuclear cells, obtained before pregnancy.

Written as DNA, the CDR3 is TGTGCCAGTAGCACGCCTAGTCGAGTCGCCTACAATGAGCAGTTCTTC. The encoded protein is CASSTPSRVAYNEQFF. The J gene is TRBJ2-1, the V gene TRBV19; D gene uncertain. Trimming left V 6 bases short and J 2 bases short, with 17 bases between. This CDR3 has 16 residues. Germline V CDR1 and CDR2: LNHDA, SQIVND (reference sequence).